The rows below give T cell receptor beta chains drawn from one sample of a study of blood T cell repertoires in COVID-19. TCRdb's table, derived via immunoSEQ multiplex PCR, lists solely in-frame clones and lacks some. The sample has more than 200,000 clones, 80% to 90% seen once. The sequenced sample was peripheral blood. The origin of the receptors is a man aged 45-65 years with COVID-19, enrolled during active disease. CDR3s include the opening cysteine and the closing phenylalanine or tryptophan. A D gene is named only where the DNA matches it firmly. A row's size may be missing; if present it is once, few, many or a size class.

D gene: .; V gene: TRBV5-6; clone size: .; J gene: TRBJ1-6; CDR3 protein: CASSGRTDNSPLHF; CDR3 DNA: TGTGCCAGCAGCGGACGGACAGATAATTCACCCCTCCACTTT
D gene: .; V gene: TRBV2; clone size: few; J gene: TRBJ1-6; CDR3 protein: CASSEGRGSSPLHF; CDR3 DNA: TGTGCCAGCAGTGAGGGGCGGGGCAGTTCACCCCTCCACTTT
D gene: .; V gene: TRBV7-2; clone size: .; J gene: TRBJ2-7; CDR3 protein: CASSFDITSSYEQYF; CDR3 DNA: TGTGCCAGCAGCTTCGACATCACCTCCTCCTACGAGCAGTACTTC
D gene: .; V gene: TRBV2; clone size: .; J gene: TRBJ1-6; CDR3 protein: CASRVGLDNSPLHF; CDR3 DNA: TGTGCCAGCAGGGTAGGACTGGATAATTCACCCCTCCACTTT
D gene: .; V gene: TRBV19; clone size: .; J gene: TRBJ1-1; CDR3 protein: CASLQPGLGGEAFF; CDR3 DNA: TGTGCCAGTTTACAACCGGGACTAGGGGGTGAAGCTTTCTTT
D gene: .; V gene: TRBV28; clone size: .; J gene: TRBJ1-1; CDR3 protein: CASREVGQPRSEAFF; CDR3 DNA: TGTGCCAGCCGCGAGGTAGGACAGCCAAGGTCTGAAGCTTTCTTT
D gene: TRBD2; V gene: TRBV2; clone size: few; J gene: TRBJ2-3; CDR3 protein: CASSETSGGARTDTQYF; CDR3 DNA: TGTGCCAGCAGTGAGACTAGCGGGGGGGCAAGAACAGATACGCAGTATTTT
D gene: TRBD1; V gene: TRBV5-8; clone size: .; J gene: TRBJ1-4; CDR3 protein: CASSIWDSQNEKLFF; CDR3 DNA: TGTGCCAGCAGCATCTGGGACAGCCAAAATGAAAAACTGTTTTTT
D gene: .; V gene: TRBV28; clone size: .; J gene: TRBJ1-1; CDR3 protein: CASSSPGWGMSTEAFF; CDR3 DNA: TGTGCCAGCAGTTCCCCCGGTTGGGGCATGAGCACTGAAGCTTTCTTT
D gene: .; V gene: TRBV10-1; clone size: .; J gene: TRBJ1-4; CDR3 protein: CASSVPGGLGEKLFF; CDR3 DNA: TGCGCCAGCAGTGTCCCGGGGGGGCTGGGGGAAAAACTGTTTTTT
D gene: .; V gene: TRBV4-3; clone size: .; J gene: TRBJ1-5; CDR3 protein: CASSQDGNQPQHF; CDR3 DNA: TGCGCCAGCAGCCAAGACGGCAATCAGCCCCAGCATTTT
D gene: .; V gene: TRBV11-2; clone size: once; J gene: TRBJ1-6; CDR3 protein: CASSSRKNRLNSPLHF; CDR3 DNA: TGTGCCAGCAGCTCGAGGAAAAACCGCCTTAATTCACCCCTCCACTTT
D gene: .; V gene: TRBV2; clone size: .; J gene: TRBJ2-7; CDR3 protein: CASLRDTGYHEQYF; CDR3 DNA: TGTGCCAGCCTCCGGGATACCGGGTACCACGAGCAGTACTTC
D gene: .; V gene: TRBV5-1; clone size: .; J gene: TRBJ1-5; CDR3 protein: CASSVDSAGPQHF; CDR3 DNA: TGCGCCAGCAGCGTGGACAGTGCAGGGCCCCAGCATTTT
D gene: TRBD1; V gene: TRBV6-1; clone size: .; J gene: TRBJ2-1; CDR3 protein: CASSEALDRVYNEQFF; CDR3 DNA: TGTGCCAGCAGTGAAGCTCTGGACAGGGTCTACAATGAGCAGTTCTTC
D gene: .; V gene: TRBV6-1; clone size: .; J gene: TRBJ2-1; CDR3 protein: CASSELLYNEQFF; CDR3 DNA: TGTGCCAGCAGTGAACTCTTGTACAATGAGCAGTTCTTC
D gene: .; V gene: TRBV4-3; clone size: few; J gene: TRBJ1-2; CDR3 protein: CASSQDSAGTGYGYTF; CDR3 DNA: TGCGCCAGCAGCCAAGATTCGGCGGGGACCGGCTATGGCTACACCTTC
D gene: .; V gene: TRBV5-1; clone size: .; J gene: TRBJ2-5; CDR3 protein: CASSLDFQETQYF; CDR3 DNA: TGCGCCAGCAGCTTGGACTTCCAAGAGACCCAGTACTTC
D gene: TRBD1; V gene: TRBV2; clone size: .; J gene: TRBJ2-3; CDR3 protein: CASSEIPAGGTYTQYF; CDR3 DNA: TGTGCCAGCAGTGAAATTCCGGCAGGGGGCACGTATACGCAGTATTTT
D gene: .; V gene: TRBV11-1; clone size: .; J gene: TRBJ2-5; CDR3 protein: CASSTNPGEYQETQYF; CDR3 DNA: TGTGCCAGCAGCACCAATCCGGGGGAGTACCAAGAGACCCAGTACTTC
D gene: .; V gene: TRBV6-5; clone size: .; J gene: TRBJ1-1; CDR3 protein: CASRTGGTEAFF; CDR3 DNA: TGTGCCAGCAGGACGGGGGGCACTGAAGCTTTCTTT
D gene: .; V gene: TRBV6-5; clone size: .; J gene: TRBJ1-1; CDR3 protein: CASSYSSGTLNTEAFF; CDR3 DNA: TGTGCCAGCAGTTACTCGTCCGGGACATTGAACACTGAAGCTTTCTTT
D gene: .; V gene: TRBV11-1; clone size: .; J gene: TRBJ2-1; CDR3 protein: CASSRRSSYNEQFF; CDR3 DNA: TGTGCCAGCAGCCGCCGTAGCTCCTACAATGAGCAGTTCTTC
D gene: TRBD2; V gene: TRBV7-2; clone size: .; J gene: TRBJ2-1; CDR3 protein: CASSLSPSGNEQFF; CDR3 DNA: TGTGCCAGCAGCTTATCTCCTAGCGGCAATGAGCAGTTCTTC
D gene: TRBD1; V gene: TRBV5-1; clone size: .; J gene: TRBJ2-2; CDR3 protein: CASSAGQDRTGELFF; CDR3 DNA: TGCGCCAGCAGCGCCGGACAGGACCGAACCGGGGAGCTGTTTTTT
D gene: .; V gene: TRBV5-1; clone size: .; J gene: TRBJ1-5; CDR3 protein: CASSLDGVWQPQHF; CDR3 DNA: TGCGCCAGCAGCTTGGACGGGGTATGGCAGCCCCAGCATTTT
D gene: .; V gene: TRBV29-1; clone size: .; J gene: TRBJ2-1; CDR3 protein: CSVENLAGSGEQFF; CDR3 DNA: TGCAGCGTTGAAAATTTGGCAGGGTCTGGTGAGCAGTTCTTC
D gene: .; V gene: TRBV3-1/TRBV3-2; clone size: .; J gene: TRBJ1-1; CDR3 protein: CASSRQANTEAFF; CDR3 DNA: TGTGCCAGCAGCCGACAGGCTAACACTGAAGCTTTCTTT
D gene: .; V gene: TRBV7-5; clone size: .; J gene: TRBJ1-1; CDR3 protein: CVRSLVRGRAEAFF; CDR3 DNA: TGTGTCAGAAGCTTAGTCAGGGGCAGGGCTGAAGCTTTCTTT
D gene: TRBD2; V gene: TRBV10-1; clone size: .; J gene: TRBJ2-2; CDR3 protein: CASSESLAGGYTGELFF; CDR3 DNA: TGCGCCAGCAGTGAATCCTTAGCGGGAGGGTACACCGGGGAGCTGTTTTTT
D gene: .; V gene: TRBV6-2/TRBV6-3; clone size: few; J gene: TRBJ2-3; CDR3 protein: CASSKSTMHTDTQYF; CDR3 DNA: TGTGCCAGCAGTAAGTCTACTATGCACACAGATACGCAGTATTTT
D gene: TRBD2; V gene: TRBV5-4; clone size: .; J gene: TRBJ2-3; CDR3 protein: CASSFGRSGGGDTQYF; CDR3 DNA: TGTGCCAGCAGCTTCGGTCGGAGCGGGGGAGGGGATACGCAGTATTTT
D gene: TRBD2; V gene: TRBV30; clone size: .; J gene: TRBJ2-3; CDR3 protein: CAWSTSAIADTQYF; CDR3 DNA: TGTGCCTGGAGCACTAGCGCCATTGCAGATACGCAGTATTTT
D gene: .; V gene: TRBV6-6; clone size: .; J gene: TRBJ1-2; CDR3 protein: CASRLGEDGYTF; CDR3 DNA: TGTGCCAGCAGACTCGGGGAAGATGGCTACACCTTC
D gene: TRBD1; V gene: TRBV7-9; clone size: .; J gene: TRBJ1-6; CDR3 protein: CASSPWVGQGDSPLHF; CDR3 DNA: TGTGCCAGCAGCCCCTGGGTCGGACAGGGGGATTCACCCCTCCACTTT
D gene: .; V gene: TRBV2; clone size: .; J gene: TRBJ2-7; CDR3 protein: CASSSQSEQYF; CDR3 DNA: TGTGCCAGCAGTTCCCAGTCCGAGCAGTACTTC
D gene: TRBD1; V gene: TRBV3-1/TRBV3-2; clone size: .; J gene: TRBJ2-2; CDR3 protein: CASSPDRGTGELFF; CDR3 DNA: TGTGCCAGCAGCCCAGACAGGGGGACCGGGGAGCTGTTTTTT
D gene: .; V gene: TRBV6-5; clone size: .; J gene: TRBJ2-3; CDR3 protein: CASSYRGLTHF; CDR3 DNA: TGTGCCAGCAGTTACAGGGGGTTAACTCATTTT
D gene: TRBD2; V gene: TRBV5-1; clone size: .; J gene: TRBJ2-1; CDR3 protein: CASRRDSGGEVDNEQFF; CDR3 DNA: TGCGCCAGCAGGCGGGACTCGGGAGGCGAGGTGGACAATGAGCAGTTCTTC
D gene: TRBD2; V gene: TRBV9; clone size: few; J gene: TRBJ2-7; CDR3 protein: CASSPHGSGRLSSYEQYF; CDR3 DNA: TGTGCCAGCAGCCCCCACGGTAGCGGGAGGCTCAGCTCCTACGAGCAGTACTTC
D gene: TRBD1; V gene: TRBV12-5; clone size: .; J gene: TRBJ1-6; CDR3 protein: CASGLVGQTNSPLHF; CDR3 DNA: TGTGCTAGTGGTTTGGTGGGACAGACAAATTCACCCCTCCACTTT
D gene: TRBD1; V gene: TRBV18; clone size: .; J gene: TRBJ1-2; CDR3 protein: CASSPQGETGRYGYTF; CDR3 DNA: TGTGCCAGCTCACCACAGGGGGAGACAGGGCGCTATGGCTACACCTTC
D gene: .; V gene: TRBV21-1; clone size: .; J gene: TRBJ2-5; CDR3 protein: CASSKIGGRGTETQYF; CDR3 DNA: TGTGCCAGCAGCAAAATAGGCGGCAGGGGGACAGAGACCCAGTACTTC
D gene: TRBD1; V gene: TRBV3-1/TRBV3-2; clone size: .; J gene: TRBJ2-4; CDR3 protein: CASSHSPRDRGTNIQYF; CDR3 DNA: TGTGCCAGCAGCCATTCCCCTCGGGACAGGGGGACGAACATTCAGTACTTC